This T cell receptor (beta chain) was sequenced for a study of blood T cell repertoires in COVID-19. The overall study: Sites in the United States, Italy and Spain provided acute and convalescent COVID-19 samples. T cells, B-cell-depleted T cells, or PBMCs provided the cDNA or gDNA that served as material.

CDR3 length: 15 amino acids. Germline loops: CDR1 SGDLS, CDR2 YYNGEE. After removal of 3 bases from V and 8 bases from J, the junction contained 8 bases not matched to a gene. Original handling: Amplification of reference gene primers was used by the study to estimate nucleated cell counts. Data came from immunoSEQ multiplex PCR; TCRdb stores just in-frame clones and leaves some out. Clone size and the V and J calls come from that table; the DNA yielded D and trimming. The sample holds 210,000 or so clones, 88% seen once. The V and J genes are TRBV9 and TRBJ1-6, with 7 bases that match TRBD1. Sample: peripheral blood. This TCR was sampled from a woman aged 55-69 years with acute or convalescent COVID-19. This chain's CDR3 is CASSDIQGIHSPLHF. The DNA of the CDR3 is TGTGCCAGCAGCGACATACAGGGGATCCATTCACCCCTCCACTTT.